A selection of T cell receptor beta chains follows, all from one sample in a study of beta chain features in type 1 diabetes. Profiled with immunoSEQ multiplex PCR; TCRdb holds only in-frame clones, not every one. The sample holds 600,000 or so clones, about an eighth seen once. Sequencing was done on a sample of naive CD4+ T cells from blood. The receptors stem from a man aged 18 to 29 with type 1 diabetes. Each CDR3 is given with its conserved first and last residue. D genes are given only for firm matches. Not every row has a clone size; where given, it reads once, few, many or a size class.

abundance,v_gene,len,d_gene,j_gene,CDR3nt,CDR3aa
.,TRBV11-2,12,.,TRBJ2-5,TGTGCCAGCAGCTTAGTCTTAGAGACCCAGTACTTC,CASSLVLETQYF
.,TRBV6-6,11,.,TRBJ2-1,TGTGCCAGCAGTTACTGGGATGAGCAGTTCTTC,CASSYWDEQFF
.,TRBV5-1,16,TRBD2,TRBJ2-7,TGCGCCAGCAGCCTCTCGACTAGCGGGAGCCGCCGCGAGCAGTACTTC,CASSLSTSGSRREQYF
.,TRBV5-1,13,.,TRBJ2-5,TGCGCCAGCAGGCCCGATCCCCAAGAGACCCAGTACTTC,CASRPDPQETQYF
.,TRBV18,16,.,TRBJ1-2,TGTGCCAGCTCACCACCGAGTGCGGAGCAGGAGCATGGCTACACCTTC,CASSPPSAEQEHGYTF
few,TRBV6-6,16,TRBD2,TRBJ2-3,TGTGCCAGCAGTTACTCGTCGCGGGGGTCCCCCAATACGCAGTATTTT,CASSYSSRGSPNTQYF
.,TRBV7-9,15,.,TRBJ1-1,TGTGCCAGCAGCTTAGCGGTTGCAGGTTTTACTGAAGCTTTCTTT,CASSLAVAGFTEAFF
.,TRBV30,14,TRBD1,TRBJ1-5,TGTGCCTGGAGGTTAACAGGGGGAGGTCAGCCCCAGCATTTT,CAWRLTGGGQPQHF
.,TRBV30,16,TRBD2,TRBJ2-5,TGTGCCTGGACCAAGGGGGGGCTAGCGGGATACGAGACCCAGTACTTC,CAWTKGGLAGYETQYF
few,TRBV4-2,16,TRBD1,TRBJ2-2,TGTGCCAGCAGCCAAGGCACGGGACAGGGGACCGGGGAGCTGTTTTTT,CASSQGTGQGTGELFF
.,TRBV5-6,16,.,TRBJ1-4,TGTGCCAGCAGCTTGACGAACTTCGGGAGTCAAAAAGAACTGTTTTTT,CASSLTNFGSQKELFF
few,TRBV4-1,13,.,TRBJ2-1,TGCGCCAGCAGCCAAGCAAGGAGGAATGAGCAGTTCTTC,CASSQARRNEQFF
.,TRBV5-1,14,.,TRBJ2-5,TGCGCCAGCAGCTTGTCGGGGGCACAGGAGACCCAGTACTTC,CASSLSGAQETQYF
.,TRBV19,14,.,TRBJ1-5,TGTGCCACAAAACAGGGCAATAGCAATCAGCCCCAGCATTTT,CATKQGNSNQPQHF
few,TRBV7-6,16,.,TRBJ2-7,TGTGCCAGCAGCTTAGTATTCGTAGCGGACCCCTACGAGCAGTACTTC,CASSLVFVADPYEQYF
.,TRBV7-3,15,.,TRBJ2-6,TGTGCCAGCAGCTATCAGGGTGCTGGGGCCAACGTCCTGACTTTC,CASSYQGAGANVLTF
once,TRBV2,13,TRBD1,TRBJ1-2,TGTGCCAGCAGTTCCGGGACAGGGATTGGCTACACCTTC,CASSSGTGIGYTF
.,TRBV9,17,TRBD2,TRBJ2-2,TGTGCCAGCAGCCCGTTCTATAGCGGGGGGAACACCGGGGAGCTGTTTTTT,CASSPFYSGGNTGELFF
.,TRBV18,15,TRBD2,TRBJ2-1,TGTGCCAGCTCACGGGCGGGAGTAGCCTACAATGAGCAGTTCTTC,CASSRAGVAYNEQFF
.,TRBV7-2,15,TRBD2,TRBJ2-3,TGTGCCAGCAGCTTAATTGGGGGGACTAGCGGGAGAAAGTATTTT,CASSLIGGTSGRKYF
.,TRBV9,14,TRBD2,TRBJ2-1,TGTGCCAGCAGCGTCGGGACTATACTGAATGAGCAGTTCTTC,CASSVGTILNEQFF
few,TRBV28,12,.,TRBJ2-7,TGTGCCAGCAGCCCCTCTGTTGGCGAGCAGTACTTC,CASSPSVGEQYF
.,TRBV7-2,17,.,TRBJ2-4,TGTGCCAGCAGCTTAGGCCACATCGGATCGGACAAAAACATTCAGTACTTC,CASSLGHIGSDKNIQYF
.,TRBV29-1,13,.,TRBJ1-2,TGCAGCGTTGCGCCAGGGAACAACTATGGCTACACCTTC,CSVAPGNNYGYTF
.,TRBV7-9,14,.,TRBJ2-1,TGTGCCAGCAGCTGGGGTTTATCTGGAGATGAGCAGTTCTTC,CASSWGLSGDEQFF
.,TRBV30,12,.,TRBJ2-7,TGTGCCTGGAGCACCCTTCCCCACGAGCAGTACTTC,CAWSTLPHEQYF
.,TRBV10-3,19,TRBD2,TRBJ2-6,TGTGCCATCCCCGGGACAACAGGACTAGCGCACTCTGGGGCCAACGTCCTGACTTTC,CAIPGTTGLAHSGANVLTF
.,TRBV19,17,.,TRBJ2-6,TGTGCCACTCTACGCCAAGGACTGCGCTCTGGGGCCAACGTCCTGACTTTC,CATLRQGLRSGANVLTF
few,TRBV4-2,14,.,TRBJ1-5,TGTGCCAGCAGCCAAGATCCAGGCCCACGGCCCCAGCATTTT,CASSQDPGPRPQHF
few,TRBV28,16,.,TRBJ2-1,TGTGCCAGCCTCTTCAGGGACACCACCTCCTACAATGAGCAGTTCTTC,CASLFRDTTSYNEQFF
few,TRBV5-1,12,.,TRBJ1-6,TGCGCCAGCAGCTTGGGTGATTCACCCCTCCACTTT,CASSLGDSPLHF
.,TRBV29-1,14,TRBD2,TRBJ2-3,TGCAGCTATCGGGGGGGAGTCGCTCCAGATACGCAGTATTTT,CSYRGGVAPDTQYF
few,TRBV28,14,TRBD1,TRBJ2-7,TGTGCCAGCACCTCCGGGACAGCCTCCTACGAGCAGTACTTC,CASTSGTASYEQYF
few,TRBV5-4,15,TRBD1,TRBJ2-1,TGTGCCAGCAGCTTGACAGGGGGGTTTTACAATGAGCAGTTCTTC,CASSLTGGFYNEQFF
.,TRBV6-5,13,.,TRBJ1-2,TGTGCCAGCAGTACAGCCCCACGTGGTGGCTACACCTTC,CASSTAPRGGYTF
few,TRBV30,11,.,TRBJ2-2,TGTGCCTGGAGTAGAGACGGGGAGCTGTTTTTT,CAWSRDGELFF
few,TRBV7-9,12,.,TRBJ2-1,TGTGCCAGCAGCTTAGCGGGCGGGGCACAGTTCTTC,CASSLAGGAQFF
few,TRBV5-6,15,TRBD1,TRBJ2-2,TGTGCCAGCAGCCCGGACAGGGAGAACACCGGGGAGCTGTTTTTT,CASSPDRENTGELFF
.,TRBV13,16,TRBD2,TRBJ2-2,TGTGCCAGCAGCTTAGATCGCGGGAGAGACACCGGGGAGCTGTTTTTT,CASSLDRGRDTGELFF
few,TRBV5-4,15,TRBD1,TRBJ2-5,TGTGCCAGCAGCTTCCCGGGACAGGGTTTAGAGACCCAGTACTTC,CASSFPGQGLETQYF
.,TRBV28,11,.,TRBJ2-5,TGTGCCAGCAGGGCCGGAGAGACCCAGTACTTC,CASRAGETQYF
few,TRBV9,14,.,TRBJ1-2,TGTGCCAGCAGCCCCCACCCCGGGACGGATGGCTACACCTTC,CASSPHPGTDGYTF
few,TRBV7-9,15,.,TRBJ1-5,TGTGCCAGCAGCTCGCTTAGTGGGGGACTATCGCCCCAGCATTTT,CASSSLSGGLSPQHF
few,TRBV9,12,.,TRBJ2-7,TGTGCCAGCAGCCTGGGGGGAGGCGAGCAGTACTTC,CASSLGGGEQYF
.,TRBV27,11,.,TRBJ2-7,TGTGCCAGCCAGGACCGCTACGAGCAGTACTTC,CASQDRYEQYF
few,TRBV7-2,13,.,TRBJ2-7,TGTGCCAGCAGCCCAATAACCGTCTACGAGCAGTACTTC,CASSPITVYEQYF
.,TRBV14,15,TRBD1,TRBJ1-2,TGTGCCAGCAGCCCATACAGGGGGCGAGACTATGGCTACACCTTC,CASSPYRGRDYGYTF
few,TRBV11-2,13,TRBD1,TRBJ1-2,TGTGCCAGCAGCCCCCGACAGGGCTATGGCTACACCTTC,CASSPRQGYGYTF
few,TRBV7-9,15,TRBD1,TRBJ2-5,TGTGCCAGCAGCTCCAGGACAGGGAGAGGGGAGACCCAGTACTTC,CASSSRTGRGETQYF